This T cell receptor (beta chain) was sequenced during a study of T cells in Graves' hyperthyroidism and ophthalmopathy. Findings and caveats of the study: Most expanded thyroid clonotypes above 0.001 also appeared in blood.

Graves' hyperthyroidism was deemed stable absent ophthalmopathy progression within 18 months. The authors took PBMCs from 10 ml fresh peripheral blood. The CDR3 is 13 amino acids. The ends were cut back, 2 bases at V and 6 bases at J, with 11 bases in the middle. Germline CDR1 SGHDT, CDR2 YYEEEE. RNA transcripts yielded amplified TCR beta CDR3 regions. The HTBI primer set was used in a first-round RT-PCR of the TCR CDR3. TCRdb independently ran MiXCR on the multiplex PCR reads; one entry per CDR3 protein. The sample carries 300,000 to 400,000 distinct CDR3 sequences, 21% recorded once. Remarks on this clonotype: Its antigen remains unknown.

The chain carries TRBV5-6 and TRBJ1-1; D is possibly TRBD1 (5 bases). The receptor was derived from a woman aged 45-65 years with Graves' hyperthyroidism. The sample consisted of blood. The CDR3 nucleotides are TGTGCCAGCAGCTTTATAGGGGTCCCTGAAGCTTTCTTT. The encoded protein is CASSFIGVPEAFF.